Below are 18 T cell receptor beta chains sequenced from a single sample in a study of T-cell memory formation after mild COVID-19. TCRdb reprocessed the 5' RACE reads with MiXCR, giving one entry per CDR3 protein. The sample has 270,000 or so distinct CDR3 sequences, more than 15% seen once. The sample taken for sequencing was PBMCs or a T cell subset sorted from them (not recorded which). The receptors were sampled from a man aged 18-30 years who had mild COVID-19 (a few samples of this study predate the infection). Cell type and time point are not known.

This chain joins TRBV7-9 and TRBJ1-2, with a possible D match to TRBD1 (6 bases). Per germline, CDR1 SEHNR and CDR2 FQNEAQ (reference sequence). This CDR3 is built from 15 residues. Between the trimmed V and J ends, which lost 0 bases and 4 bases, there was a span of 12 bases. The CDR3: CASSLAGGQSYGYTF. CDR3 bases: TGTGCCAGCAGCTTAGCCGGTGGACAGAGCTATGGCTACACCTTC.

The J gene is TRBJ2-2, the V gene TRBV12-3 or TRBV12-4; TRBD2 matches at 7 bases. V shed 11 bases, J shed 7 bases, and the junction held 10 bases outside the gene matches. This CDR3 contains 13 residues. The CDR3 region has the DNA TGTGCCGGAATCCGGGAGGAGGGCGGGGAGCTGTTTTTT. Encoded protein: CAGIREEGGELFF.

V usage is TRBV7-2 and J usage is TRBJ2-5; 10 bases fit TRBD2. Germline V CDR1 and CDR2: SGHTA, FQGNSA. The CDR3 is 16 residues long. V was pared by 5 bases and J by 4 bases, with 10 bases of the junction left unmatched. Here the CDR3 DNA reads TGTGCCAGCAGCACCGGGACTAGCGTTTGGGGAGAGACCCAGTACTTC. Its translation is CASSTGTSVWGETQYF.

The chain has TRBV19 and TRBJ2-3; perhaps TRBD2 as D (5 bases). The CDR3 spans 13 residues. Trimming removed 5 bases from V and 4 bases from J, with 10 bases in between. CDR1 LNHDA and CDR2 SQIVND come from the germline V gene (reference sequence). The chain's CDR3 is CASSYSGADTQYF. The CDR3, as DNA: TGTGCCAGTAGTTATTCCGGGGCAGATACGCAGTATTTT.

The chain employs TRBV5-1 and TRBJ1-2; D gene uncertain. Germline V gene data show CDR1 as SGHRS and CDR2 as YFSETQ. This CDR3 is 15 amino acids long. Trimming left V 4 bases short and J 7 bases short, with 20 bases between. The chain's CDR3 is CASSPYLEGAGGYTF. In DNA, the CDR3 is TGCGCCAGCAGCCCCTACCTGGAGGGCGCCGGTGGCTACACCTTC. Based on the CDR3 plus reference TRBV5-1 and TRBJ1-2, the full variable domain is KAGVTQTPRYLIKTRGQQVTLSCSPISGHRSVSWYQQTPGQGLQFLFEYFSETQRNKGNFPGRFSGRQFSNSRSEMNVSTLELGDSALYLCASSPYLEGAGGYTFGSGTRLTVV.

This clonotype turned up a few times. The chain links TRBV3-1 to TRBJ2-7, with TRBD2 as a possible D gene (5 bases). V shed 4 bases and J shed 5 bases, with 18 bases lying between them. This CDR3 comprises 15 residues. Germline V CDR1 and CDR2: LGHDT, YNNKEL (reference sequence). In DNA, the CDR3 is TGTGCCAGCAGCCCCCCCGGACTTGAGAGGGACGAGCAGTACTTC. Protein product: CASSPPGLERDEQYF.

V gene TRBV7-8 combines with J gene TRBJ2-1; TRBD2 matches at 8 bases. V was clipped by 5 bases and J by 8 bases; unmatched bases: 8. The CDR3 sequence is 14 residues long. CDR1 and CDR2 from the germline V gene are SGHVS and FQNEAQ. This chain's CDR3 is CASSPIRGGDEQFF. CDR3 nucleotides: TGTGCCAGCAGCCCGATCCGGGGGGGCGATGAGCAGTTCTTC.

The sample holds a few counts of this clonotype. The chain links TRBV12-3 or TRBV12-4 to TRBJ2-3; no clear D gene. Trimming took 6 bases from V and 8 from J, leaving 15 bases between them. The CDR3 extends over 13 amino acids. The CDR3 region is CASSHRQGITQYF. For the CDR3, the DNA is TGTGCCAGCAGCCACCGGCAAGGGATTACGCAGTATTTT.

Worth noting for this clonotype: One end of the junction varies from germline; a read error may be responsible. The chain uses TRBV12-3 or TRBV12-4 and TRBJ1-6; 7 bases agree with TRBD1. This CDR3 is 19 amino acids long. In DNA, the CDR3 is TGTGCCAGCAGTTCGCGGGGTTACAGGGGTCGGTCCTATAATTCACCCATCCACTTT. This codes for CASSSRGYRGRSYNSPIHF.

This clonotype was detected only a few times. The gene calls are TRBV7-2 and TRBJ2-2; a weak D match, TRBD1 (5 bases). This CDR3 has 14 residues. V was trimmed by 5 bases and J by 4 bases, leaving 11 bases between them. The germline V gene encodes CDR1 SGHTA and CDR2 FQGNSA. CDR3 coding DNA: TGTGCCAGCAGCCCCCCCGACAGCACCGGGGAGCTGTTTTTT. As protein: CASSPPDSTGELFF. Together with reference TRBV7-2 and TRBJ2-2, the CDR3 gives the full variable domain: GAGVSQSPSNKVTEKGKDVELRCDPISGHTALYWYRQSLGQGLEFLIYFQGNSAPDKSGLPSDRFSAERTGGSVSTLTIQRTQQEDSAVYLCASSPPDSTGELFFGEGSRLTVL.

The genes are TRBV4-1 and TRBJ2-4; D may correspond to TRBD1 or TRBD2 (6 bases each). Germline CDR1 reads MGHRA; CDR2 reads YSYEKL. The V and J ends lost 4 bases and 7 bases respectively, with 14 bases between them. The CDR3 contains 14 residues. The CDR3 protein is CASSPGAAGNIQYF. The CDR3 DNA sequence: TGCGCCAGCAGCCCGGGGGCCGCGGGGAACATTCAGTACTTC.

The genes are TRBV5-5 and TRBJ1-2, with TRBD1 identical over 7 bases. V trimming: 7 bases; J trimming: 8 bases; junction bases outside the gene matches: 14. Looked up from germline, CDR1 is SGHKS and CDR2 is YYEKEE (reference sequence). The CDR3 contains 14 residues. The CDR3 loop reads CASRPGTAPRGYTF. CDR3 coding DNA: TGTGCCAGCCGGCCTGGGACAGCCCCTAGAGGCTACACCTTC.

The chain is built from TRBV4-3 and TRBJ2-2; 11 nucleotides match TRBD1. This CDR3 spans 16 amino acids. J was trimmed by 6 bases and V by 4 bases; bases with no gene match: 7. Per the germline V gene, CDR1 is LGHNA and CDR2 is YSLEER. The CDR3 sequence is CASSRGQGARAGELFF. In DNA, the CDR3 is TGCGCCAGCAGCCGCGGACAGGGGGCAAGAGCCGGGGAGCTGTTTTTT.

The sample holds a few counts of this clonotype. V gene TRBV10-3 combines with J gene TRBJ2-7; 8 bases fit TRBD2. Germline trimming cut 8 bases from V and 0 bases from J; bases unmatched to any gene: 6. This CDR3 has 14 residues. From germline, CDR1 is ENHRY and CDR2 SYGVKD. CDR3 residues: CAISGGSSSYEQYV. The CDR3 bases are TGTGCCATCTCGGGGGGGTCGAGCTCCTACGAGCAGTACGTC.

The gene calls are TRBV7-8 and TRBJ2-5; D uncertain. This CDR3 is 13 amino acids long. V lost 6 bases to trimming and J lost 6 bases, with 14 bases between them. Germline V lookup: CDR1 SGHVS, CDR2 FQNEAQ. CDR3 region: CASRSRRVQTQYF. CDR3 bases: TGTGCCAGCAGGTCCCGAAGGGTACAGACCCAGTACTTC.

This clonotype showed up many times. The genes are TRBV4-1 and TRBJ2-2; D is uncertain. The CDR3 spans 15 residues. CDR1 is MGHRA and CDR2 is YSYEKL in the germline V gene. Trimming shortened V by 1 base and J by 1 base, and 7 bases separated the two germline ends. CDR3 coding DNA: TGCGCCAGCAGCCAAGTAGCAGGGAACACCGGGGAGCTGTTTTTT. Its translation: CASSQVAGNTGELFF.

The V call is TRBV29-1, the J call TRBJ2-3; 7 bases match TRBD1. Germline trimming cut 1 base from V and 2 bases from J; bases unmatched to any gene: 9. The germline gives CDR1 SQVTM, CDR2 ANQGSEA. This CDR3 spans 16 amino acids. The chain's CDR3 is CSVEVRQGTNTDTQYF. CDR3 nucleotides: TGCAGCGTTGAAGTCAGACAGGGTACAAACACAGATACGCAGTATTTT.

CDR3: CASSLSSGGLNVEQFF. CDR3 nucleotides: TGTGCCAGCAGCTTGTCTAGCGGGGGCCTCAACGTTGAGCAGTTCTTC. The V call is TRBV7-3, the J call TRBJ2-1; 10 bases map to TRBD2. The V and J ends lost 3 bases and 9 bases, in that order; junction bases with no gene match: 11. CDR1 and CDR2 from the germline V gene are SGHTA and FQGTGA. The CDR3 covers 16 residues.